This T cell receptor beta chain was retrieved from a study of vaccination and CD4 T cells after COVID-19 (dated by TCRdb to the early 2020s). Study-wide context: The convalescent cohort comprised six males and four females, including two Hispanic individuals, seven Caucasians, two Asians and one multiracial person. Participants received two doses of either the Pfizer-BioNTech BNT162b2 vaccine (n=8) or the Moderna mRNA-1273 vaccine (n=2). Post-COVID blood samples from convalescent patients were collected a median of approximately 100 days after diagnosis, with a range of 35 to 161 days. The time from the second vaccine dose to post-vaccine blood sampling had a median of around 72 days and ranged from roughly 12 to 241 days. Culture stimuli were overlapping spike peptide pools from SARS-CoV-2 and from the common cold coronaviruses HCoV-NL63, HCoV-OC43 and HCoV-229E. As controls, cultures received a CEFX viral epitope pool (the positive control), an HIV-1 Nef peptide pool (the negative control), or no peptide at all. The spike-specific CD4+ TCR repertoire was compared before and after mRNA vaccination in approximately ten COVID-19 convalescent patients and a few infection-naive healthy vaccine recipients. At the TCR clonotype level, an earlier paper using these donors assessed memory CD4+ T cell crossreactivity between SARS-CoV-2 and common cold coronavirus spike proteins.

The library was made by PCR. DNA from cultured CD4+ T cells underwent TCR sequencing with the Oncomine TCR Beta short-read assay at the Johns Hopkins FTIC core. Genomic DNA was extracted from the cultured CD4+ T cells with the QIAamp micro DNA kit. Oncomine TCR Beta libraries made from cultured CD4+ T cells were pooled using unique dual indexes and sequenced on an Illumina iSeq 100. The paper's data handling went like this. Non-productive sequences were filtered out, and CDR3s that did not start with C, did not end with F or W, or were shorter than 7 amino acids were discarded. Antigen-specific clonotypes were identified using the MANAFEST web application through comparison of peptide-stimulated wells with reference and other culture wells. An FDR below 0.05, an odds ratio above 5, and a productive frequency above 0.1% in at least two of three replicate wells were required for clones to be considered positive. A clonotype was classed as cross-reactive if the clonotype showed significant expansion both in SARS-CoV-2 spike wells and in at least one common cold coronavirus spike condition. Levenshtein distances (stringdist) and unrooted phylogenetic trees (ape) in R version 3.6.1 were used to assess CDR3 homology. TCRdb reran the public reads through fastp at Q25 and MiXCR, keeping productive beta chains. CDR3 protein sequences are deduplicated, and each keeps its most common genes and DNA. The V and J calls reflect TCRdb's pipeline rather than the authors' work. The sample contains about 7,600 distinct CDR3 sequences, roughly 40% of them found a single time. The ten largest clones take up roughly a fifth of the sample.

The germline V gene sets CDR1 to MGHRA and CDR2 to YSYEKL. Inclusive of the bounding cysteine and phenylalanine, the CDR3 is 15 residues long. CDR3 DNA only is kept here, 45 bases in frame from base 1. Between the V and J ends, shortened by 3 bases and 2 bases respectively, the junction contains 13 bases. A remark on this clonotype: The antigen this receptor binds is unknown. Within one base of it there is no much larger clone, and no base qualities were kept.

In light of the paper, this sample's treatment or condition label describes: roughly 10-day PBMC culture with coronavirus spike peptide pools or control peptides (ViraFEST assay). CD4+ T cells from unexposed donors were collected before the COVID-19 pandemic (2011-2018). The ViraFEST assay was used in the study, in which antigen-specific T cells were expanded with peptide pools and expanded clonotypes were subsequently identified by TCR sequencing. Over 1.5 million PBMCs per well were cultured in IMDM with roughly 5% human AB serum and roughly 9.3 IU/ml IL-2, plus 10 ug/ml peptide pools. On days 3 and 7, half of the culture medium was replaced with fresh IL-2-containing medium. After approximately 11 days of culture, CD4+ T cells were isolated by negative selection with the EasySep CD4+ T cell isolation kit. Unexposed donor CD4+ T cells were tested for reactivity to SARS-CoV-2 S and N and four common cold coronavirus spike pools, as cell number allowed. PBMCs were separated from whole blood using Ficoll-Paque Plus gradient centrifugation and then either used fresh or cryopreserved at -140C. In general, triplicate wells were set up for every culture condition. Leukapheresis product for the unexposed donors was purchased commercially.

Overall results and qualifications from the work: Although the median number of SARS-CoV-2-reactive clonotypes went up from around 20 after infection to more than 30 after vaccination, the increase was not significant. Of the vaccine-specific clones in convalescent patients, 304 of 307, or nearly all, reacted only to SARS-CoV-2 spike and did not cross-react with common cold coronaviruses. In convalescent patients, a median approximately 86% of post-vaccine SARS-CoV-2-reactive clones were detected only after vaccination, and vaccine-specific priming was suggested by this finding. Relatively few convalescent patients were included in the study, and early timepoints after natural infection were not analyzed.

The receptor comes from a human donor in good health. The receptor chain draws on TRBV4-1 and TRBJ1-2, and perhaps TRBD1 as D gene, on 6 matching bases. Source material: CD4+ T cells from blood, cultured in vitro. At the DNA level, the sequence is TGCGCCAGCAGCCATTATCGGGACACGAACTATGGCTACACCTTC. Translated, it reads CASSHYRDTNYGYTF.